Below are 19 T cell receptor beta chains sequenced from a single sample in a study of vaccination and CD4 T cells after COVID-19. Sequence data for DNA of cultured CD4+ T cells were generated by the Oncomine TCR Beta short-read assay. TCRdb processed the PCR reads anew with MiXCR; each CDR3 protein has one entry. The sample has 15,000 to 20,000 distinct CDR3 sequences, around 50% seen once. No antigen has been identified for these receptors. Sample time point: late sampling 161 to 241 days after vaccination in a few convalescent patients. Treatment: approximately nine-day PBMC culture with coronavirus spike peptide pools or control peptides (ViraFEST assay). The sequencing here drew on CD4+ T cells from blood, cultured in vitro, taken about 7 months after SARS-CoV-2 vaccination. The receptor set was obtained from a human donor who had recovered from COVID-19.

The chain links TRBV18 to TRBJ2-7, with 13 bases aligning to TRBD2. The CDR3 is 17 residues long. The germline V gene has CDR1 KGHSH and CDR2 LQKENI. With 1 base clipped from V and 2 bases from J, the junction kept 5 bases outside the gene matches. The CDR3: CASSPREGLAGTYEQYF. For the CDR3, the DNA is TGTGCCAGCTCACCACGGGAGGGACTAGCGGGGACCTACGAGCAGTACTTC.

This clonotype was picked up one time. Written as DNA, the CDR3 is TGTGCCAGTAGTAAATTAGCGAGGGAGGGCTCCTACGAGCAGTACTTC. Its protein product is CASSKLAREGSYEQYF. This chain joins TRBV19 and TRBJ2-7; 7 bases are shared with TRBD2. Trimming cost V 4 bases and J 0 bases; bases outside gene matches: 9. The CDR3 loop spans 16 amino acids. Germline loops: CDR1 LNHDA, CDR2 SQIVND (reference sequence).

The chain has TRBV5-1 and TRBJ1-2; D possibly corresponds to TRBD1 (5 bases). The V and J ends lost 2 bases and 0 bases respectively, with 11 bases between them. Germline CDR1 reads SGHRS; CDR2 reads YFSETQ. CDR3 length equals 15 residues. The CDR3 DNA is TGCGCCAGCAGCTTAATCCCGACAGCTAACTATGGCTACACCTTC. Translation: CASSLIPTANYGYTF.

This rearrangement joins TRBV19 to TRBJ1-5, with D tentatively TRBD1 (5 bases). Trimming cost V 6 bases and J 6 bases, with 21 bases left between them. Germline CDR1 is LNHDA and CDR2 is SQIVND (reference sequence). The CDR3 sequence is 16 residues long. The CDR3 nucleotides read TGTGCCAGTAGGGTATACTCCAGGGAAGCAGGTCAGCCCCAGCATTTT. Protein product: CASRVYSREAGQPQHF.

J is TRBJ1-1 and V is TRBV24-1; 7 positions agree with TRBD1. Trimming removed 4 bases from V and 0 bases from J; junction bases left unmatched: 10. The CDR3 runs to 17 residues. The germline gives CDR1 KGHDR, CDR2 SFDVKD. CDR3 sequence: CATSDTTGFRMNTEAFF. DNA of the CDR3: TGTGCCACCAGTGACACGACAGGGTTTCGTATGAACACTGAAGCTTTCTTT.

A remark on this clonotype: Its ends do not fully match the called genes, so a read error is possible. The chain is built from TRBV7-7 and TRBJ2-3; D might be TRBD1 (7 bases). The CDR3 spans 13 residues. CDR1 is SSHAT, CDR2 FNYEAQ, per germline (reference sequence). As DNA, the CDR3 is TGTGCTAGCAGTCGCGGAGGGGGCGATACGCAGTATTTT. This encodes CASSRGGGDTQYF.

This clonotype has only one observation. DNA of the CDR3: TGTGCCAGCAGCTTAGTCGGCGGTCGCTACGAGCAGTACTTC. Its translation is CASSLVGGRYEQYF. The chain employs TRBV7-2 and TRBJ2-7; D is unclear. This CDR3 is 14 amino acids long. The germline V gene has CDR1 SGHTA and CDR2 FQGNSA. Deletions cut 1 base from V and 3 bases from J, with 10 bases between.

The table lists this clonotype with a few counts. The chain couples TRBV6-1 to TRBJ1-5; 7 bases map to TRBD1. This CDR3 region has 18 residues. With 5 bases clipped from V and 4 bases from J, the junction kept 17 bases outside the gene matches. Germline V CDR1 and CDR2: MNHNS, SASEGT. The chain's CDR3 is CASSQYETRTGQNQPQHF. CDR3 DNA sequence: TGTGCCAGCAGTCAATACGAAACTAGGACAGGTCAGAATCAGCCCCAGCATTTT.

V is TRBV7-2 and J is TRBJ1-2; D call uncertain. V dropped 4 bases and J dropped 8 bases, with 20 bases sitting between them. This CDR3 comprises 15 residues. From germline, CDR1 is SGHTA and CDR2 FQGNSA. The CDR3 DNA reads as TGTGCCAGCAGCTCAGGACGACAACAATCTTGGGGCTACACCTTC. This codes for CASSSGRQQSWGYTF.

The DNA of the CDR3 is TGTGCCAGTAGTAGCTCTAGCGGGGGGGAAGAGACCCAGTACTTC. Translating it yields CASSSSSGGEETQYF. V usage is TRBV19 and J usage is TRBJ2-5; 12 bases line up with TRBD2. With V trimmed by 4 bases and J by 3 bases, 3 bases remained unmatched. From germline, CDR1 is LNHDA and CDR2 SQIVND (reference sequence). The CDR3 spans 15 residues. Drawing the rest from reference TRBV19 and TRBJ2-5, the complete variable domain is DGGITQSPKYLFRKEGQNVTLSCEQNLNHDAMYWYRQDPGQGLRLIYYSQIVNDFQKGDIAEGYSVSREKKESFPLTVTSAQKNPTAFYLCASSSSSGGEETQYFGPGTRLLVL.

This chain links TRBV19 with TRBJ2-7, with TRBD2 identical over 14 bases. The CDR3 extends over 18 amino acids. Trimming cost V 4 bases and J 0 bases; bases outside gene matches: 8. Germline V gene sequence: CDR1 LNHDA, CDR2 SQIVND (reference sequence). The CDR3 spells CASSTSRLAGGFSYEQYF. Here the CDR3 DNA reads TGTGCCAGTAGTACCAGTCGACTAGCGGGAGGGTTCTCCTACGAGCAGTACTTC.

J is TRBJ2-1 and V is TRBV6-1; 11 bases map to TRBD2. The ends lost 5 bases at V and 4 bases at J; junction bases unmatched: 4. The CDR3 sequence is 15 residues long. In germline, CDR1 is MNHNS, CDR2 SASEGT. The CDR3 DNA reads TGTGCCAGCAGTCGGACTAGCGGGCAGTACAATGAGCAGTTCTTC. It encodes CASSRTSGQYNEQFF.

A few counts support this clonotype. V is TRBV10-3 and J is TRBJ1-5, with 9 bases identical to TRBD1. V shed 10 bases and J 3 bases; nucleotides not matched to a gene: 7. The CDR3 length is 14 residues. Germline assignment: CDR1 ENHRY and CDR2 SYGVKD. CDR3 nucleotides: TGTGCCACCTCGACAGGGGGTAACAATCAGCCCCAGCATTTT. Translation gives CATSTGGNNQPQHF.

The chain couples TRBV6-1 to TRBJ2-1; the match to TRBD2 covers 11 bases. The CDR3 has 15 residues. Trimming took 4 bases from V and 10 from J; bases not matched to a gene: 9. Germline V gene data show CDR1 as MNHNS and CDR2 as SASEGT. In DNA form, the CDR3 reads TGTGCCAGCAGTGGAATAGCGGGGGGGCTTGAGGAGCAGTTCTTC. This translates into CASSGIAGGLEEQFF.

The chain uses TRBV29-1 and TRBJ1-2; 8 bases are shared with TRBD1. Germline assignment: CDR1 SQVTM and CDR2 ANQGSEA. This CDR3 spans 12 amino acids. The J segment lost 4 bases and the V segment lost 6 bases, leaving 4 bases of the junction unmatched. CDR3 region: CSVGGQVYGYTF. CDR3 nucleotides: TGCAGCGTCGGGGGACAGGTCTATGGCTACACCTTC.

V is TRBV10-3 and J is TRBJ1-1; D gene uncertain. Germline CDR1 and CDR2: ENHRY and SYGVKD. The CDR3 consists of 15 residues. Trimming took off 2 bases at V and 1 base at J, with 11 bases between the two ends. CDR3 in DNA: TGTGCCATCAGTGAGCTCGAGGGCACGAACACTGAAGCTTTCTTT. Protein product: CAISELEGTNTEAFF.

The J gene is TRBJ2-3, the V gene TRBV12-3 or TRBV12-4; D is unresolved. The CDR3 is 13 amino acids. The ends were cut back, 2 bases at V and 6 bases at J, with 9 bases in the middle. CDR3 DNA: TGTGCCAGCAGTTTAAGGGCCCTTGATACGCAGTATTTT. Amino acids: CASSLRALDTQYF.

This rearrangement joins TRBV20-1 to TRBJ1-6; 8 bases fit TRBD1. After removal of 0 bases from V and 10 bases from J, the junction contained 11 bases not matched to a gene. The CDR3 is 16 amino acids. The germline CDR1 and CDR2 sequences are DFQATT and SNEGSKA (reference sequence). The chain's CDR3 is CSARDRGQGVSSPLHF. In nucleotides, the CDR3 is TGCAGTGCTAGAGATAGAGGACAGGGAGTAAGCTCACCCCTCCACTTT.

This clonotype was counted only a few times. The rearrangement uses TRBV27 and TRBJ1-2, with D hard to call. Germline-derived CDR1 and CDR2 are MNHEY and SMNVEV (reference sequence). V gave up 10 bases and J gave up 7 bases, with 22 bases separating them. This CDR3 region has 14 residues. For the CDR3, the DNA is TGTGCCACCCTCTCGGATCCCGGGAAGGGTGGCTACACCTTC. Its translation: CATLSDPGKGGYTF.